A selection of T cell receptor beta chains follows, all from one sample in a study of spatial heterogeneity in lung cancer. TCRdb re-called the 5' RACE reads through MiXCR, storing one row per CDR3 protein. The data hold tens of thousands of distinct CDR3 sequences, with 15% observed a single time. Source: lung tumor tissue, taken at surgery. The receptor source for this set is a female donor with early-stage non-small cell lung cancer. The CDR3 runs from the conserved cysteine through the conserved F or W. A D gene is named only where the DNA matches it firmly. Size is stated for part of the rows, as once, few or many counts, or as a class when the clone is expanded.

CASSLKGGGEQYF | TGTGCCAGCAGCTTAAAGGGGGGAGGCGAGCAGTACTTC | TRBV7-9 | many | TRBJ2-7 | .
CASSLQANTQYF | TGTGCCAGCAGCTTACAAGCAAATACGCAGTATTTT | TRBV5-4 | . | TRBJ2-3 | .
CASTTGLAGGPGRTDTQYF | TGTGCCAGCACCACCGGACTAGCGGGAGGGCCCGGGAGAACAGATACGCAGTATTTT | TRBV5-4 | once | TRBJ2-3 | TRBD2
CASSLSGTKRWQYF | TGTGCCAGCAGCTTATCCGGGACAAAACGATGGCAGTACTTC | TRBV12-3/TRBV12-4 | . | TRBJ2-7 | .
CASSPPASFHEQYF | TGTGCCAGCAGCCCTCCAGCCTCCTTCCACGAGCAGTACTTC | TRBV28 | many | TRBJ2-7 | .
CASSYLLGEAEQYF | TGTGCCAGCAGTTACCTTTTGGGGGAGGCGGAGCAGTACTTC | TRBV6-5 | medium-sized | TRBJ2-7 | .
CASGQAAYEQYF | TGTGCCAGTGGACAGGCTGCCTACGAGCAGTACTTC | TRBV27 | . | TRBJ2-7 | TRBD1
CASTIRGETQYF | TGTGCCAGCACTATCAGAGGAGAGACCCAGTACTTC | TRBV6-6 | . | TRBJ2-5 | .
CASSRLQGAGDGEQFF | TGTGCCAGCAGCCGTCTTCAAGGAGCGGGAGACGGTGAGCAGTTCTTC | TRBV3-1 | . | TRBJ2-1 | TRBD2
CASNEREASYNEQFF | TGCGCCAGCAACGAGCGGGAGGCTTCCTACAATGAGCAGTTCTTC | TRBV5-1 | . | TRBJ2-1 | TRBD2
CASSNPAGLAAGELFF | TGTGCCAGCAGTAACCCCGCGGGACTAGCGGCCGGGGAGCTGTTTTTT | TRBV12-3/TRBV12-4 | few | TRBJ2-2 | TRBD2
CASSLVGADTGELFF | TGTGCCAGCAGCTTAGTTGGGGCTGACACCGGGGAGCTGTTTTTT | TRBV7-6 | medium-sized | TRBJ2-2 | .
CSAPGDRGVNEQFF | TGCAGTGCCCCCGGGGACAGGGGGGTCAATGAGCAGTTCTTC | TRBV20-1 | . | TRBJ2-1 | TRBD1
CSAPSLAGGVNEQFF | TGCAGTGCTCCCTCTTTAGCGGGAGGAGTCAATGAGCAGTTCTTC | TRBV20-1 | few | TRBJ2-1 | TRBD2
CASTADRAYEQYF | TGTGCCAGCACCGCGGACAGGGCCTACGAGCAGTACTTC | TRBV6-6 | few | TRBJ2-7 | TRBD1
CASRRGQYEQYF | TGTGCCAGCCGCAGGGGGCAGTACGAGCAGTACTTC | TRBV2 | many | TRBJ2-7 | TRBD1
CASESYEQYF | TGCGCCAGTGAATCCTACGAGCAGTACTTC | TRBV23-1 | many | TRBJ2-7 | .
CASRHFPDTQYF | TGTGCCAGCAGGCATTTCCCCGATACGCAGTATTTT | TRBV27 | . | TRBJ2-3 | .
CASSLGGSYNEQFF | TGTGCCAGCAGCTTAGGCGGGTCCTACAATGAGCAGTTCTTC | TRBV13 | . | TRBJ2-1 | .
CASSSLVQFSYNEQFF | TGTGCCAGCAGTTCCCTGGTGCAGTTCTCCTACAATGAGCAGTTCTTC | TRBV28 | few | TRBJ2-1 | .
CAIKMGNTGELFF | TGTGCCATCAAGATGGGTAACACCGGGGAGCTGTTTTTT | TRBV12-3/TRBV12-4 | . | TRBJ2-2 | .
CASIIRGRDNEQFF | TGTGCCAGCATTATCCGGGGCCGAGACAATGAGCAGTTCTTC | TRBV12-3/TRBV12-4 | many | TRBJ2-1 | .
CASRNRVGEQYF | TGTGCCAGCAGGAACAGGGTGGGCGAGCAGTACTTC | TRBV28 | many | TRBJ2-7 | .
CSVVSAGYEQYF | TGCAGCGTTGTGTCGGCGGGGTACGAGCAGTACTTC | TRBV29-1 | few | TRBJ2-7 | .
CASSLARETQYF | TGTGCCAGCAGTTTAGCGCGCGAGACCCAGTACTTC | TRBV12-3/TRBV12-4 | many | TRBJ2-5 | .
CASSLSVGAGANVLTF | TGTGCCAGCAGCTTATCTGTGGGCGCTGGGGCCAACGTCCTGACTTTC | TRBV7-2 | many | TRBJ2-6 | .
CSAPLRGAYEQYF | TGCAGTGCTCCCCTGCGGGGGGCCTACGAGCAGTACTTC | TRBV20-1 | few | TRBJ2-7 | TRBD2
CASSRTSWGYEQYF | TGTGCCAGCAGTCGGACATCGTGGGGCTACGAGCAGTACTTC | TRBV6-1 | many | TRBJ2-7 | .
CASSEGGGAINNEQFF | TGTGCCAGCAGTGAAGGTGGGGGAGCCATAAACAATGAGCAGTTCTTC | TRBV25-1 | few | TRBJ2-1 | .
CASSPRVSYSSTDTQYF | TGTGCCAGCTCACCACGGGTGTCCTACTCTAGCACAGATACGCAGTATTTT | TRBV18 | . | TRBJ2-3 | .
CSAVWGNWPDTQYF | TGCAGCGCCGTTTGGGGGAACTGGCCAGATACGCAGTATTTT | TRBV29-1 | many | TRBJ2-3 | .
CASSRQPLYEQYF | TGTGCCAGCAGCCGGCAGCCACTATACGAGCAGTACTTC | TRBV5-4 | . | TRBJ2-7 | .
CTSSQERPAIALAGFYNEQFF | TGCACCAGCAGCCAAGAACGCCCCGCTATAGCACTAGCGGGCTTTTACAATGAGCAGTTCTTC | TRBV1 | . | TRBJ2-1 | .
CAIMGLAEYGETQYF | TGTGCCATCATGGGGCTAGCGGAGTACGGAGAGACCCAGTACTTC | TRBV10-3 | many | TRBJ2-5 | TRBD2
CASSTQRFSYNEQFF | TGTGCCAGCAGTACTCAACGGTTCTCCTACAATGAGCAGTTCTTC | TRBV9 | many | TRBJ2-1 | .
CASSLNSGNSYNEQFF | TGTGCCAGCAGCCTAAACAGCGGTAACTCCTACAATGAGCAGTTCTTC | TRBV7-3 | many | TRBJ2-1 | .
CAISESTSGSIDTQYF | TGTGCCATCAGTGAGTCGACTAGCGGGAGTATAGATACGCAGTATTTT | TRBV10-3 | . | TRBJ2-3 | TRBD2
CASSESRRQETQYF | TGTGCCAGCAGTGAATCCCGCAGGCAAGAGACCCAGTACTTC | TRBV25-1 | many | TRBJ2-5 | .
CASSNPGLAEETQYF | TGTGCCAGCAGCAATCCGGGACTAGCGGAAGAGACCCAGTACTTC | TRBV7-9 | few | TRBJ2-5 | TRBD2
CASSQAGVREKLFF | TGTGCCAGCAGCCAGGCGGGGGTTCGGGAAAAACTGTTTTTT | TRBV28 | . | TRBJ1-4 | .
CASTKSGGGANGYTF | TGTGCCAGCACCAAATCCGGGGGGGGGGCAAATGGCTACACCTTC | TRBV6-6 | many | TRBJ1-2 | .
CASSLRDGYNEQFF | TGTGCCAGCAGCTTACGGGACGGCTACAATGAGCAGTTCTTC | TRBV11-1 | many | TRBJ2-1 | .
CSAGQGIGEQFF | TGCAGCGCCGGACAGGGGATCGGTGAGCAGTTCTTC | TRBV29-1 | many | TRBJ2-1 | TRBD1
CASSSAGTGVDEQYF | TGTGCCAGCAGCTCCGCCGGGACAGGGGTCGACGAGCAGTACTTC | TRBV7-6 | few | TRBJ2-7 | TRBD1
CASTSGRNEQYF | TGTGCCAGCACTTCGGGCAGAAACGAGCAGTACTTC | TRBV2 | . | TRBJ2-7 | .
CASSGTGAYEQYF | TGTGCCAGCAGCGGGACAGGGGCCTACGAGCAGTACTTC | TRBV12-3/TRBV12-4 | few | TRBJ2-7 | TRBD1
CASRHMGGGQWLEQYF | TGTGCCAGCAGGCATATGGGCGGGGGGCAATGGCTCGAGCAGTACTTC | TRBV28 | many | TRBJ2-7 | TRBD2
CASSLGLAGAYEQFF | TGTGCCAGCAGCTTGGGGCTAGCGGGAGCTTATGAGCAGTTCTTC | TRBV5-5 | many | TRBJ2-1 | TRBD2
CAWETETQYF | TGTGCCTGGGAGACAGAGACCCAGTACTTC | TRBV30 | . | TRBJ2-5 | .
CASVRRGGADTQYF | TGTGCCAGCGTAAGAAGGGGGGGCGCAGATACGCAGTATTTT | TRBV2 | few | TRBJ2-3 | .
CASSLSGVRDATQYF | TGCGCCAGCAGCTTATCGGGAGTCCGGGACGCTACGCAGTATTTT | TRBV5-1 | many | TRBJ2-3 | .
CASGSPDRGAMNTEAFF | TGTGCCAGCGGGAGCCCGGACAGGGGGGCGATGAACACTGAAGCTTTCTTT | TRBV2 | medium-sized | TRBJ1-1 | TRBD1
CASSLVYRAKGFNGELFF | TGTGCCAGCAGCTTAGTGTACAGAGCGAAGGGCTTCAACGGGGAGCTGTTTTTT | TRBV7-2 | . | TRBJ2-2 | .
CASSLDPGGNEQYF | TGTGCCAGCAGCTTAGACCCAGGGGGCAACGAGCAGTACTTC | TRBV11-2 | . | TRBJ2-7 | TRBD1
CASSLTFRHNEQFF | TGCGCCAGCAGCTTGACATTCAGGCACAATGAGCAGTTCTTC | TRBV5-1 | few | TRBJ2-1 | .